Listed here are 27 T cell receptor beta chains from one sample, sequenced in a study of blood T cell repertoires in COVID-19. TCRdb keeps only in-frame clones here, not all; method: immunoSEQ multiplex PCR. The sample records around 280,000 clones, around 85% being singletons. The sample comprised PBMCs or T cells enriched from blood (not recorded which). The receptors originated from a woman aged 40 to 50 who had recovered from COVID-19.

V gene TRBV7-8 combines with J gene TRBJ2-7; TRBD2 aligns across 7 bases. The CDR3 contains 15 residues. The V gene end was trimmed by 0 bases and the J gene end by 0 bases; junction bases not matched to a gene: 2. CDR1 is SGHVS and CDR2 is FQNEAQ in the germline V gene. The chain's CDR3 is CASSLAGGSSYEQYF. In nucleotides, the CDR3 is TGTGCCAGCAGCTTAGCGGGGGGGAGCTCCTACGAGCAGTACTTC.

The chain is built from TRBV19 and TRBJ1-4; D remains ambiguous. This CDR3 contains 16 residues. V was clipped by 5 bases and J by 3 bases, with 16 bases between them. CDR1 is LNHDA, CDR2 SQIVND, per germline (reference sequence). The CDR3 here is CASSPGTWGANEKLFF. CDR3 bases: TGTGCCAGTAGTCCTGGAACGTGGGGAGCTAATGAAAAACTGTTTTTT.

This chain uses TRBV2 with TRBJ2-5, with 7 bases fitting TRBD2. CDR3 length: 16 amino acids. CDR1 and CDR2 from the germline V gene are SNHLY and FYNNEI. Trimming at V came to 7 bases and at J to 7 bases, leaving 18 bases not matched to a gene. DNA of the CDR3: TGTGCCAGCACGGCCGCATCAGGACTAGTTGGTCGGACCCAGTACTTC. Translated: CASTAASGLVGRTQYF.

The rearrangement joins TRBV20-1 to TRBJ2-7; possible D gene TRBD2, 5 bases. V lost 3 bases and J lost 2, with 11 bases in between. Germline V gene sequence: CDR1 DFQATT, CDR2 SNEGSKA (reference sequence). The CDR3 length is 13 residues. The CDR3, as DNA: TGCAGTGCTAGTTATGCGGGCGCCTACGAGCAGTACTTC. It codes for CSASYAGAYEQYF.

V and J are TRBV18 and TRBJ1-1; no firm D call. This CDR3 region has 15 residues. V lost 0 bases and J 1 base, leaving 9 bases between the germline ends. Germline V CDR1 and CDR2: KGHSH, LQKENI. CDR3 in amino acids: CASSPPNVGNTEAFF. In DNA form, the CDR3 reads TGTGCCAGCTCACCACCGAATGTCGGGAACACTGAAGCTTTCTTT.

The V gene is TRBV18, the J gene TRBJ1-5; 7 bases line up with TRBD1. This CDR3 region has 16 residues. The V gene end was trimmed by 2 bases and the J gene end by 7 bases; junction bases not matched to a gene: 11. Germline V gene lookup returns CDR1 KGHSH and CDR2 LQKENI. CDR3 residues: CASSPGPQGMGQPQHF. DNA for the CDR3: TGTGCCAGCTCACCAGGTCCACAGGGGATGGGGCAGCCCCAGCATTTT.

The genes are TRBV7-2 and TRBJ2-1; D is unclear. The V end lost 7 bases, the J end lost 0 bases, and 7 bases lay between the germline ends. The germline CDR1 and CDR2 sequences are SGHTA and FQGNSA. This CDR3 contains 13 residues. CDR3: CASTLSSYNEQFF. The CDR3 DNA is TGTGCCAGCACTCTGAGCTCCTACAATGAGCAGTTCTTC.

The chain recombines TRBV6-5 with TRBJ1-1, with D perhaps matching TRBD1 (5 bases). CDR1 is MNHEY and CDR2 is SVGAGI in the germline V gene. The CDR3 contains 14 residues. V was trimmed by 7 bases and J by 7 bases, leaving 19 bases between them. DNA for the CDR3: TGTGCCAGCATCCAACGAGGACCGGGGGGTGAAGCTTTCTTT. Encoded protein: CASIQRGPGGEAFF.

This rearrangement joins TRBV5-1 to TRBJ2-1; 7 positions agree with TRBD2. The V segment lost 5 bases and the J segment 8 bases; nucleotides outside the gene matches: 16. This CDR3 contains 16 residues. Germline CDR1 reads SGHRS; CDR2 reads YFSETQ. CDR3 sequence: CASSSPGLAAAHEQFF. CDR3 coding DNA: TGCGCCAGCAGTTCACCCGGTCTAGCGGCAGCTCATGAGCAGTTCTTC.

This chain uses TRBV6-1 with TRBJ1-1; D remains ambiguous. Germline V gene sequence: CDR1 MNHNS, CDR2 SASEGT. V lost 1 base and J 2 bases, leaving 11 bases between the germline ends. There are 15 residues in the CDR3. CDR3 protein: CASSEVAGGNTEAFF. The CDR3 DNA sequence: TGTGCCAGCAGTGAAGTGGCAGGAGGTAACACTGAAGCTTTCTTT.

The rearrangement links TRBV7-2 to TRBJ1-1; TRBD1 might be the D (5 bases). The V gene lost 5 bases and the J gene lost 1 base, with 8 bases spanning the gap. The CDR3 is 13 amino acids. Germline V lookup: CDR1 SGHTA, CDR2 FQGNSA. The CDR3 is CASSTQGNTEAFF. The CDR3 bases are TGTGCCAGCAGCACCCAGGGGAACACTGAAGCTTTCTTT.

This chain links TRBV15 with TRBJ2-1, with 8 nucleotides matching TRBD2. This CDR3 has 14 amino acids. V shed 9 bases, J shed 1 base, and the junction held 5 bases outside the gene matches. Germline CDR1 and CDR2: LNHNV and YYDKDF (reference sequence). CDR3 residues: CATNGGESYNEQFF. CDR3 bases: TGTGCCACGAACGGGGGGGAATCCTACAATGAGCAGTTCTTC.

The CDR3 DNA reads TGTGCCAGCAAAGGAGGTGCGGGTGAAAAACTGTTTTTT. Protein sequence: CASKGGAGEKLFF. This sequence joins TRBV28 and TRBJ1-4; no reliable D call. V was trimmed by 7 bases and J by 7 bases, leaving 13 bases between them. Germline-derived CDR1 and CDR2 are MDHEN and SYDVKM. The CDR3 length is 13 residues.

This clone was picked up a small number of times. The junction differs from germline at one of its ends, possibly a read error. This chain connects TRBV28 to TRBJ2-7; 7 nucleotides match TRBD1. Germline V gene sequence: CDR1 MDHEN, CDR2 SYDVKM. The CDR3 contains 13 residues. CDR3 loop: CASTPGQTYGQYF. CDR3 DNA: TGTGCCAGCACCCCGGGACAGACCTACGGGCAGTACTTC.

The chain uses TRBV6-6 and TRBJ1-6; the D is unclear. V lost 5 bases and J lost 6, with 20 bases in between. CDR3 length: 17 residues. In germline, CDR1 is MNHNY, CDR2 SVGAGI (reference sequence). The CDR3 sequence: CASSHKAAGWGNSPLHF. The CDR3 DNA sequence: TGTGCCAGCAGTCACAAAGCGGCGGGATGGGGTAATTCACCCCTCCACTTT.

The chain has TRBV5-1 and TRBJ2-1; the D gene is possibly TRBD2 (5 bases). The ends were cut back, 0 bases at V and 10 bases at J, with 11 bases in the middle. Germline V gene data show CDR1 as SGHRS and CDR2 as YFSETQ. The CDR3 sequence is 13 residues long. The CDR3 DNA is TGCGCCAGCAGCTTGGGGACGGAGGAAGAGCAGTTCTTC. Translated, it gives CASSLGTEEEQFF.

The gene calls are TRBV6-2 or TRBV6-3 and TRBJ2-1; 7 bases map to TRBD2. CDR3 length equals 14 residues. Trimming took 2 bases from V and 3 from J; bases not matched to a gene: 1. Germline V CDR1 and CDR2: MNHEY, SVGEGT. DNA for the CDR3: TGTGCCAGCAGTTACGGACTAGGCTACAATGAGCAGTTCTTC. Translating gives CASSYGLGYNEQFF.

The CDR3 DNA is TGTGCCACCAGTGACCCGACAGGGGGCCGGCTGTTTTTT. Protein: CATSDPTGGRLFF. This chain uses TRBV24-1 with TRBJ2-2; the match to TRBD1 covers 10 bases. This CDR3 region has 13 residues. Germline V gene data show CDR1 as KGHDR and CDR2 as SFDVKD. Trimming took 4 bases from V and 13 from J; bases not matched to a gene: 5.

This clone was picked up one time. The V call is TRBV5-1, the J call TRBJ1-4, with D maybe TRBD1 (5 bases). The CDR3 covers 14 residues. The germline gives CDR1 SGHRS, CDR2 YFSETQ. The germline V and J ends were trimmed by 5 bases and 2 bases, with 10 bases remaining between them. The CDR3: CASRGGATNEKLFF. The CDR3 region has the DNA TGCGCCAGCAGGGGAGGGGCGACTAATGAAAAACTGTTTTTT.

This clone was counted a few times. The chain uses TRBV4-1 and TRBJ2-5; TRBD1 matches at 9 bases. V lost 3 bases, J lost 5 bases, and 7 bases stayed unmatched. CDR1 is MGHRA, CDR2 YSYEKL, per germline. The CDR3 extends over 15 amino acids. The CDR3 spells CASSHLDRGGETQYF. The CDR3 nucleotides read TGCGCCAGCAGCCATCTGGACAGGGGCGGGGAGACCCAGTACTTC.

The CDR3, as DNA: TGTGCCACCACCTCAAGGAGGGCGACTGAAGCTTTCTTT. As protein: CATTSRRATEAFF. The V and J genes are TRBV15 and TRBJ1-1; no clear D. The CDR3 is made up of 13 amino acids. Germline V gene sequence: CDR1 LNHNV, CDR2 YYDKDF (reference sequence). Trimming pared 7 bases from V and 5 bases from J, leaving 14 bases between.

This chain uses TRBV24-1 with TRBJ2-1; 9 positions agree with TRBD1. CDR3 size: 14 residues. Looked up from germline, CDR1 is KGHDR and CDR2 is SFDVKD. The trim removed 3 bases at V and 6 bases at J, leaving 2 bases unmatched. Written as DNA, the CDR3 is TGTGCCACCAGTGATGCGGACAGGGGCAATGAGCAGTTCTTC. Residues: CATSDADRGNEQFF.

The chain is built from TRBV15 and TRBJ2-3; a weak D match, TRBD2 (5 bases). Trimming cost V 0 bases and J 1 base, with 11 bases left between them. Germline V gene lookup returns CDR1 LNHNV and CDR2 YYDKDF (reference sequence). The CDR3 length is 16 residues. CDR3 loop: CATSRDLIGGTDTQYF. The CDR3 nucleotides are TGTGCCACCAGCAGAGATCTAATCGGGGGCACAGATACGCAGTATTTT.

The chain uses TRBV28 and TRBJ1-1; D is undetermined. The CDR3 spans 13 residues. Germline V CDR1 and CDR2: MDHEN, SYDVKM. Trimming shortened V by 2 bases and J by 5 bases, and 9 bases separated the two germline ends. The CDR3 loop is CASSLPGGTEAFF. CDR3 coding DNA: TGTGCCAGCAGTTTACCGGGAGGGACTGAAGCTTTCTTT.

This CDR3 reads CASSQGLAGENEQFF. CDR3 in DNA: TGCGCCAGCAGCCAGGGACTAGCGGGAGAGAATGAGCAGTTCTTC. The chain links TRBV4-1 to TRBJ2-1, with TRBD2 matching 14 bases. Looked up from germline, CDR1 is MGHRA and CDR2 is YSYEKL. The ends lost 3 bases at V and 7 bases at J; junction bases unmatched: 2. There are 15 residues in the CDR3.

There are a few counts of this clone. The same CDR3 also results from other DNA sequences found in this sample. J is TRBJ2-7 and V is TRBV25-1; a possible D gene is TRBD2 (5 bases). The V gene's germline CDR1 is MGHDK and CDR2 SYGVNS. The CDR3 runs to 13 residues. Trimming cost V 0 bases and J 4 bases, with 7 bases left between them. The CDR3 reads CASSEYGGYEQYF. For the CDR3, the DNA is TGTGCCAGCAGTGAATATGGCGGGTACGAGCAGTACTTC.

This rearrangement joins TRBV9 to TRBJ1-3, with D uncertain. The CDR3 runs 16 residues. The V gene's germline CDR1 is SGDLS and CDR2 YYNGEE. Trimming took 4 bases from V and 0 from J, leaving 14 bases between them. CDR3 coding DNA: TGTGCCAGCAGCCCGCAGGCCGTGAGCTCTGGAAACACCATATATTTT. The encoded protein is CASSPQAVSSGNTIYF.